This is a list of T cell receptor beta chains from one sample in a study of shared clonotypes between healthy human individuals. The table came from immunoSEQ multiplex PCR; TCRdb's copy has only in-frame clones and leaves some out. The table lists hundreds of thousands of clones, more than 95% of them singletons, with approximately 0.33% in the top ten. Sequencing was done on a sample of naive CD8+ T cells sorted from blood. These receptors all stem from a man under 40 in good health. The CDR3 runs from the conserved cysteine through the conserved F or W. A D gene is named only where the DNA matches it firmly. Size is stated for part of the rows, as once, few or many counts, or as a class when the clone is expanded.

V gene	D gene	J gene	clone size	CDR3 protein	CDR3 DNA
TRBV27	NA	TRBJ2-3	NA	CASSLSSTDTQYF	TGTGCCAGCAGTTTATCTAGCACAGATACGCAGTATTTT
TRBV27	NA	TRBJ2-7	many	CASSLLGDEQYF	TGTGCCAGCAGTTTATTAGGGGACGAGCAGTACTTC
TRBV6-1	TRBD1	TRBJ1-5	NA	CASSGKGQVEYRHQPQHF	TGTGCCAGCAGTGGAAAGGGACAGGTTGAATACCGGCATCAGCCCCAGCATTTT
TRBV25-1	NA	TRBJ1-5	NA	CASTPWGAEQPQHF	TGTGCCAGCACACCTTGGGGGGCTGAGCAGCCCCAGCATTTT
TRBV7-9	NA	TRBJ1-1	NA	CASSPSAGRRNTEAFF	TGTGCCAGCAGCCCGTCGGCGGGACGGAGGAACACTGAAGCTTTCTTT
TRBV28	TRBD2	TRBJ2-7	NA	CASTDASGLADYEQYF	TGTGCCAGCACCGACGCTTCCGGGCTAGCGGACTACGAGCAGTACTTC
TRBV29-1	NA	TRBJ2-7	once	CSVEWEAGEVYEQYF	TGCAGCGTTGAATGGGAGGCAGGGGAGGTTTACGAGCAGTACTTC
TRBV19	NA	TRBJ2-3	NA	CASTPGGLTDTQYF	TGTGCCAGTACTCCAGGGGGGCTCACAGATACGCAGTATTTT
TRBV11-2	NA	TRBJ2-2	NA	CASSLETGELFF	TGTGCCAGCAGCTTGGAGACCGGGGAGCTGTTTTTT
TRBV19	TRBD2	TRBJ2-1	NA	CASSFSGRAVDEQFF	TGTGCCAGTAGTTTTAGCGGGAGGGCTGTAGATGAGCAGTTCTTC
TRBV9	NA	TRBJ2-7	NA	CASSVGDYEQYF	TGTGCCAGCAGCGTGGGGGACTACGAGCAGTACTTC
TRBV19	TRBD2	TRBJ2-1	NA	CASSIASGSYNEQFF	TGTGCCAGTAGTATAGCTAGCGGGTCCTACAATGAGCAGTTCTTC
TRBV11-2	NA	TRBJ1-2	NA	CASSLAGAVYGYTF	TGTGCCAGCAGCTTAGCAGGGGCCGTCTATGGCTACACCTTC
TRBV5-1	NA	TRBJ2-5	NA	CASSWTMEGKETQYF	TGCGCCAGCAGCTGGACAATGGAGGGGAAAGAGACCCAGTACTTC
TRBV2	NA	TRBJ2-7	NA	CASSEGRSPYEQYF	TGTGCCAGCAGTGAAGGCAGGTCCCCCTACGAGCAGTACTTC
TRBV25-1	TRBD2	TRBJ2-3	NA	CASSVSGESTDTQYF	TGTGCCAGCAGTGTTAGCGGGGAAAGCACAGATACGCAGTATTTT
TRBV27	TRBD2	TRBJ2-3	NA	CASSTRTSGRSDTQYF	TGTGCCAGCAGTACCAGGACTAGCGGGAGGTCAGATACGCAGTATTTT
TRBV14	TRBD1	TRBJ2-1	NA	CASSPGQGRYNEQFF	TGTGCCAGCAGCCCCGGACAGGGAAGATACAATGAGCAGTTCTTC
TRBV9	NA	TRBJ1-2	NA	CASSAAGNYGYTF	TGTGCCAGCAGCGCAGCAGGGAACTATGGCTACACCTTC
TRBV4-3	NA	TRBJ1-1	NA	CASSQVYGGTEAFF	TGCGCCAGCAGCCAAGTATATGGCGGCACTGAAGCTTTCTTT
TRBV29-1	TRBD2	TRBJ2-1	once	CSVDRLAGGSNEQFF	TGCAGCGTTGATAGACTAGCGGGAGGATCCAATGAGCAGTTCTTC
TRBV6-1	NA	TRBJ2-7	NA	CASRTVVTYYEQYF	TGTGCCAGCAGGACAGTTGTAACTTATTACGAGCAGTACTTC
TRBV14	NA	TRBJ2-2	NA	CASSLIAARRTGELFF	TGTGCCAGCAGCCTAATAGCAGCACGCCGGACCGGGGAGCTGTTTTTT
TRBV4-2	NA	TRBJ2-1	NA	CASSPWTPGSDEQFF	TGTGCCAGCAGCCCCTGGACCCCAGGTAGCGATGAGCAGTTCTTC
TRBV6-1	TRBD1	TRBJ1-1	NA	CASIGTAHTEAFF	TGTGCCAGCATTGGGACAGCCCACACTGAAGCTTTCTTT
TRBV9	TRBD2	TRBJ2-2	once	CASSPGGVNTGELFF	TGTGCCAGCAGCCCTGGGGGGGTAAACACCGGGGAGCTGTTTTTT
TRBV27	TRBD2	TRBJ2-1	NA	CASSPGRDYNEQFF	TGTGCCAGCAGTCCCGGGAGGGATTACAATGAGCAGTTCTTC
TRBV4-1	TRBD2	TRBJ2-7	NA	CASSQGNLAGGPSGEQYF	TGCGCCAGCAGCCAAGGTAACCTAGCGGGAGGGCCCTCGGGCGAGCAGTACTTC
TRBV7-9	NA	TRBJ1-1	NA	CALGLGFTEAFF	TGTGCCCTAGGGCTGGGGTTCACTGAAGCTTTCTTT
TRBV5-1	TRBD1	TRBJ2-7	NA	CASSWHRDRVAYEQYF	TGCGCCAGCAGCTGGCACCGGGACAGGGTGGCCTACGAGCAGTACTTC
TRBV14	NA	TRBJ2-7	NA	CASSSSLSYEQYF	TGTGCCAGCAGTTCATCGCTATCCTACGAGCAGTACTTC
TRBV7-9	NA	TRBJ1-4	NA	CASSPIPSEEKLFF	TGTGCCAGCAGCCCTATTCCATCTGAGGAAAAACTGTTTTTT
TRBV27	TRBD2	TRBJ2-1	NA	CASSSGTSVYNEQFF	TGTGCCAGCAGTTCCGGGACTAGCGTTTACAATGAGCAGTTCTTC
TRBV6-5	NA	TRBJ2-5	NA	CASSRYRAGKETQYF	TGTGCCAGCAGTAGATACAGGGCGGGAAAAGAGACCCAGTACTTC
TRBV29-1	TRBD2	TRBJ2-2	NA	CSAQVEGLALGHGELFF	TGCAGCGCGCAAGTCGAGGGACTAGCCTTAGGCCACGGGGAGCTGTTTTTT
TRBV7-2	NA	TRBJ2-7	once	CASTDDRYYEQYF	TGTGCCAGCACCGACGACAGGTACTACGAGCAGTACTTC
TRBV7-8	NA	TRBJ2-5	NA	CASSLGDPGVPQETQYF	TGTGCCAGCAGCTTAGGCGACCCCGGGGTCCCACAAGAGACCCAGTACTTC
TRBV18	TRBD1	TRBJ2-3	NA	CASSPVWGQKGDTQYF	TGTGCCAGCTCACCAGTCTGGGGACAGAAGGGAGATACGCAGTATTTT
TRBV11-2	NA	TRBJ2-7	once	CASSSLRDEQYF	TGTGCCAGCAGCTCCTTGAGGGACGAGCAGTACTTC
TRBV5-1	TRBD2	TRBJ2-7	NA	CASRGTSGSIYEQYF	TGCGCCAGCAGGGGGACTAGCGGGAGTATTTACGAGCAGTACTTC
TRBV6-4	NA	TRBJ1-1	once	CASSDQMNTEAFF	TGTGCCAGCAGTGACCAGATGAACACTGAAGCTTTCTTT
TRBV29-1	NA	TRBJ2-3	NA	CSVERPSADTQYF	TGCAGCGTTGAGCGGCCGTCAGCAGATACGCAGTATTTT
TRBV9	NA	TRBJ1-3	NA	CASQGSGNTIYF	TGTGCCAGTCAAGGGAGCGGAAACACCATATATTTT
TRBV6-5	NA	TRBJ2-3	NA	CASSYAPSTDTQYF	TGTGCCAGCAGTTACGCCCCTAGCACAGATACGCAGTATTTT
TRBV5-4	TRBD1	TRBJ1-1	NA	CASSSWTGSTEAFF	TGTGCCAGCAGCTCCTGGACAGGGTCGACTGAAGCTTTCTTT
TRBV6-1	NA	TRBJ2-3	NA	CASSGEMADTQYF	TGTGCCAGCTCAGGGGAGATGGCAGATACGCAGTATTTT
TRBV2	NA	TRBJ2-7	NA	CASSDTGYYEQYF	TGTGCCAGCAGTGACACCGGGTATTACGAGCAGTACTTC
TRBV25-1	NA	TRBJ2-7	NA	CASRREGEQYF	TGTGCCAGCAGGCGGGAAGGCGAGCAGTACTTC
TRBV5-8	NA	TRBJ2-5	NA	CASSPRQGRAETQYF	TGTGCCAGCAGCCCCCGACAGGGGAGGGCGGAGACCCAGTACTTC
TRBV29-1	TRBD2	TRBJ2-1	NA	CSVLAGVVGPEQFF	TGCAGCGTCCTAGCGGGAGTAGTAGGCCCTGAGCAGTTCTTC
TRBV6-5	NA	TRBJ2-7	NA	CASSYYPGSYEQYF	TGTGCCAGCAGTTACTACCCGGGGAGCTACGAGCAGTACTTC
TRBV29-1	TRBD2	TRBJ2-1	NA	CSVVLGTNNEQFF	TGCAGCGTTGTGTTGGGGACTAATAATGAGCAGTTCTTC
TRBV11-2	NA	TRBJ2-7	NA	CASSPDTYEQYF	TGTGCCAGCAGCCCCGACACCTACGAGCAGTACTTC